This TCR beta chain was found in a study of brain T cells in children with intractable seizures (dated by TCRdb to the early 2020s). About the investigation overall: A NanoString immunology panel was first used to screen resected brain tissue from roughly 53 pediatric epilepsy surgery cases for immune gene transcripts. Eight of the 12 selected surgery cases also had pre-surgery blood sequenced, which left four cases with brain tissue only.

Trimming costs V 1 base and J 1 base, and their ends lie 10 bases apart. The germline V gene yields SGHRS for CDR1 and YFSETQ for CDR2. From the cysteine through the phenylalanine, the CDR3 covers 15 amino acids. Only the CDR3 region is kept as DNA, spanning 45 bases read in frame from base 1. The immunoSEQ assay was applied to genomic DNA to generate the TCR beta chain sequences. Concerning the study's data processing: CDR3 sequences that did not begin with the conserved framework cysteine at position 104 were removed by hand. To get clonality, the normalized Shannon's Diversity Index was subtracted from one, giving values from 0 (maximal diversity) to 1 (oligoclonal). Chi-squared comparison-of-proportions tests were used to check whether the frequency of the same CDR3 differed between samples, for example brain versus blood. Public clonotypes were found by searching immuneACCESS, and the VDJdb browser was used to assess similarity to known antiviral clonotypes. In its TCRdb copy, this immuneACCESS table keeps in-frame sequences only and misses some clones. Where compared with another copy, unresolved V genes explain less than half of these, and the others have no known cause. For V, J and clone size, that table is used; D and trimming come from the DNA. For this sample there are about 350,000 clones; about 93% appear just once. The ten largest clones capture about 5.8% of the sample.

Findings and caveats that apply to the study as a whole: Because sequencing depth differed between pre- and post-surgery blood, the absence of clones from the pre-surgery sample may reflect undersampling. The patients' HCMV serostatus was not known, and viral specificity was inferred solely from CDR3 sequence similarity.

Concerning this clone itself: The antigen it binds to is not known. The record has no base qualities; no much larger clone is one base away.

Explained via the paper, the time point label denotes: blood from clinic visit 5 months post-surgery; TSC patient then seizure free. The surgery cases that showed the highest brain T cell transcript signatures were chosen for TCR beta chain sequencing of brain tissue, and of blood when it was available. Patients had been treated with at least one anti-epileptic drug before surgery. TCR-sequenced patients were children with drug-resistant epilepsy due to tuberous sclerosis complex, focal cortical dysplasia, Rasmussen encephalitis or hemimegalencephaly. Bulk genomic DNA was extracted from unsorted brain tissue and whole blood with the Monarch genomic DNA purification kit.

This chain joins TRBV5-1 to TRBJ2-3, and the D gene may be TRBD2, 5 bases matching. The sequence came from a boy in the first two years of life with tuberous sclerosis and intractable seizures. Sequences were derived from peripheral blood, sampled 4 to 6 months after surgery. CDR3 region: CASSLSRAGTDTQYF. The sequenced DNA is TGCGCCAGCAGCTTGTCGAGGGCCGGCACAGATACGCAGTATTTT.